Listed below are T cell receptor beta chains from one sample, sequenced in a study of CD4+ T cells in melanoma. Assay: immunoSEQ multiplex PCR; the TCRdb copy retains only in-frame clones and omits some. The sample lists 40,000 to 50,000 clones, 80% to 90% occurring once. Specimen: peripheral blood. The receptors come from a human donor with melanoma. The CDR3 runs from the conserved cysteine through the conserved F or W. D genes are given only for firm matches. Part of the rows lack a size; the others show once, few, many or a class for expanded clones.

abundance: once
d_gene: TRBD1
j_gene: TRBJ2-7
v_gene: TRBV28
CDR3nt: TGTGCCAGCAGTTTCGGGGACAGACCTGAGTACTTC
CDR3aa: CASSFGDRPEYF

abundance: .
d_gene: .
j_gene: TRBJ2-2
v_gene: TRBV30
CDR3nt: TGTGCCTGGAGTGTAGGGCAGCTCACCGGGGAGCTGTTTTTT
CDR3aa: CAWSVGQLTGELFF

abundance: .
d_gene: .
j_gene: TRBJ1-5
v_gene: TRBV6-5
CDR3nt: TGTGCCAGCAGTTACGACGCGAATCAGCCCCAGCATTTT
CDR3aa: CASSYDANQPQHF

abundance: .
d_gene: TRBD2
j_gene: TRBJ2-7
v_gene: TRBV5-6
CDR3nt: TGTGCCAGCAGCTTGGCCGGACTAGCGGGGGTCTGGCAGTACTTC
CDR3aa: CASSLAGLAGVWQYF

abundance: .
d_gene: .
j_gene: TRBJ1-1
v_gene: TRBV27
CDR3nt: TGTGCCAGCCGTCCTAGCGGGACTCGATCGGGGGCTTTCTTT
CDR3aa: CASRPSGTRSGAFF

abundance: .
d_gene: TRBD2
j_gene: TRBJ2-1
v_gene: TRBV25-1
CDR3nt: TGTGCCAGCAGTCAGGGGGCGAGACTAGCGGGGGGCAAGTTCTTC
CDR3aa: CASSQGARLAGGKFF

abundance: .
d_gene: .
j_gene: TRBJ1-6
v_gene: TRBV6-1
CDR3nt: TGTGCCACATTAAAATTGGGGGATTCACCCCTCCACTTT
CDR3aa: CATLKLGDSPLHF

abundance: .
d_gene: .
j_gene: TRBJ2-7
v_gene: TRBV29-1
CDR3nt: TGCAGCGTTGAAACGGGACGGACCTACGAGCAGTACTTC
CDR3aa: CSVETGRTYEQYF

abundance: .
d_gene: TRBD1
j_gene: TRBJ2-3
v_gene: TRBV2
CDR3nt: TGTGCCAGCAGTGAAGTCTGGGGGAGGACAGGGCAATTT
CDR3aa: CASSEVWGRTGQF

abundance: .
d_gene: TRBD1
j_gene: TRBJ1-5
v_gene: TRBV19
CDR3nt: TGTGCCAGTGCGGGACAGGGGGGTTTGAGATTTGATCAGCCCCAGCATTTT
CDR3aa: CASAGQGGLRFDQPQHF

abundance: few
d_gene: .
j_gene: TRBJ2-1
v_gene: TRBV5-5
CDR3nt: TGTGCCAGCAGCTTGGTGCGGGCAGGGGGGTATGAGCAGTTCTTC
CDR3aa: CASSLVRAGGYEQFF

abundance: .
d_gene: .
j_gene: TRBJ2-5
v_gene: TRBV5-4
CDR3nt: TGTGCCAGCAGCTTGGACCCAGGGGCGGGGGAGACCCAGTACTTC
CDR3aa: CASSLDPGAGETQYF

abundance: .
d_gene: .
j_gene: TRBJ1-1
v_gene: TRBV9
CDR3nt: TGTGCCAGCAGCGTAGGGGCGAACACTGAAGCTTTCTTT
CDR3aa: CASSVGANTEAFF

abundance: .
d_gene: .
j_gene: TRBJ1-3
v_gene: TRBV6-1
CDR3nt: TGTGCCAGCAGTGAAGTACAGGGCTCTGGAAACACCATATATTTT
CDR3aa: CASSEVQGSGNTIYF

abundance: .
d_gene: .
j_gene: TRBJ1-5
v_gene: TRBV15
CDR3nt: TGTGCCACCAGCAGAGACCTGTGGGAGCCCCAGCATTTT
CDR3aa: CATSRDLWEPQHF

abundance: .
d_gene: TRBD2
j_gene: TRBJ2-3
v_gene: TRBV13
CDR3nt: TGTGCCAGCAGCTCGGGACTAGCGGGGGGTCTGTCCACAGATACGCAGTATTTT
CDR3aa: CASSSGLAGGLSTDTQYF

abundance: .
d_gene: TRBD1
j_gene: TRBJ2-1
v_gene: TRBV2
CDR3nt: TGTGCCAGCAGTCCGACAGGGGGTGGATACAATGAGCAGTTCTTC
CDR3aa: CASSPTGGGYNEQFF

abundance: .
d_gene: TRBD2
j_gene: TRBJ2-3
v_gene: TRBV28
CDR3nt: TGTGCCAGCAGTCCAAACCGCTGGGGGGGGACCAGCACAGATACGCAGTATTTT
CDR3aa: CASSPNRWGGTSTDTQYF

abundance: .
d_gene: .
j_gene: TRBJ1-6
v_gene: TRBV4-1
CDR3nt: TGCGCCAGCAGCGACGGCCCGTATTCACCCCTCCACTTT
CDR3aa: CASSDGPYSPLHF

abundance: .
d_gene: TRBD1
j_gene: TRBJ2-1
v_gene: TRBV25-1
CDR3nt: TGTGCCAGCAGTCTACACAAGGGGACAGCAAACTACAATGAGCAGTTCTTC
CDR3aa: CASSLHKGTANYNEQFF

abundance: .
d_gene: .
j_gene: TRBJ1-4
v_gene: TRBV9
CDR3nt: TGTGCCAGCAGCGTAGTGGGGGTGAATGAAAAACTGTTTTTT
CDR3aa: CASSVVGVNEKLFF

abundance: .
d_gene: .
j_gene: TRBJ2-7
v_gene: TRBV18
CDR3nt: TGTGCCAGCTCACCGGGGGACAACACTCCCTACGAGCAGTACTTC
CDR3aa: CASSPGDNTPYEQYF

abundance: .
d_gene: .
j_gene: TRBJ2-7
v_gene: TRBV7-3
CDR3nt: TGTGCCAGCAGCTTATCCGCGGGGAGCTCCTACGAGCAGTACTTC
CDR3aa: CASSLSAGSSYEQYF

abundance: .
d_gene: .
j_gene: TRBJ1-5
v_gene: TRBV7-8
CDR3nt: TGTGCCAGCAGCTCCGGGCGTGGGAGGGAGCCCCAGCATTTT
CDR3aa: CASSSGRGREPQHF

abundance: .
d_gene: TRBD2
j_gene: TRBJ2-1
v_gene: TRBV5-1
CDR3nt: TGCGCCAGCAGCCTAGCGGAAAGCTCCTACAATGAGCAGTTCTTC
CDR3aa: CASSLAESSYNEQFF

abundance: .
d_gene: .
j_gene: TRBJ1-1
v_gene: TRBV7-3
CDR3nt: TGTGCCAGCAGCCCCGGGAGAGGAAACACTGAAGCTTTCTTT
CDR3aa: CASSPGRGNTEAFF

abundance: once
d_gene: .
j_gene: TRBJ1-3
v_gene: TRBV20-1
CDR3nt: TGCAGTGCTAGAACCGGAAACACCATATATTTT
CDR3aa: CSARTGNTIYF

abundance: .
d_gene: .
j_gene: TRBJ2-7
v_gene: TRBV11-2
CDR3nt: TGTGCCAGCAGCTTAAGGCAGTATTACGAGCAGTACTTC
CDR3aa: CASSLRQYYEQYF

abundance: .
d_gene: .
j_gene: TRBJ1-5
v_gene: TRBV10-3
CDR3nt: TGTGCCATCAGTGATGAGGGGTCTCCAAATCAGCCCCAGCATTTT
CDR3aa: CAISDEGSPNQPQHF

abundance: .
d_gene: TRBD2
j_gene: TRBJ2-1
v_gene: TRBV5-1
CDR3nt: TGCGCCAGCAGCTTGGGACTAGCGGGGGGGCGAGTTTACAATGAGCAGTTCTTC
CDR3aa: CASSLGLAGGRVYNEQFF

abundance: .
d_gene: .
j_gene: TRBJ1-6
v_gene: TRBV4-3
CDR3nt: TGCGCCAGCAGCTTAGAACCCCCGGGCTCCTATAATTCACCCCTCCACTTT
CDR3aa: CASSLEPPGSYNSPLHF